This entry lists 32 T cell receptor beta chains sequenced from one sample in a study of OX40 agonist ivuxolimab in advanced cancers. Using immunoSEQ multiplex PCR, the repertoire was profiled, and TCRdb retains in-frame clones only, with some absent. The data show under 95,000 clones, about 94% seen once. Source: CD4+ or CD8+ T cells sorted from blood, taken in a trial of the OX40 agonist ivuxolimab. The receptors shown here come from an adult with an advanced solid tumor such as melanoma, head and neck, liver or kidney cancer.

This clone occurred once. The J gene is TRBJ1-5, the V gene TRBV2, with a possible D match to TRBD1 (6 bases). This CDR3 region has 15 residues. Between the trimmed V and J ends, which lost 1 base and 5 bases, there was a span of 12 bases. Germline CDR1 and CDR2: SNHLY and FYNNEI. CDR3 protein: CASSEGGGGDQPQHF. The CDR3, as DNA: TGTGCCAGCAGTGAAGGAGGGGGAGGGGATCAGCCCCAGCATTTT. Full variable domain (outside the CDR3, taken from reference TRBV2 and TRBJ1-5): EPEVTQTPSHQVTQMGQEVILRCVPISNHLYFYWYRQILGQKVEFLVSFYNNEISEKSEIFDDQFSVERPDGSNFTLKIRSTKLEDSAMYFCASSEGGGGDQPQHFGDGTRLSIL.

This clone showed up just once. The chain is built from TRBV5-8 and TRBJ2-7; 12 positions agree with TRBD2. The ends lost 3 bases at V and 7 bases at J; junction bases unmatched: 5. The CDR3 is 14 residues long. Germline lookup yields CDR1 SGHTS and CDR2 YDEGEE. CDR3 nucleotide sequence: TGTGCCAGCAGCTCTAGCGGGGGGGCCTTGGAGCAGTACTTC. This encodes CASSSSGGALEQYF.

This sequence joins TRBV4-3 and TRBJ2-5, with 8 bases that match TRBD1. The ends lost 0 bases at V and 1 base at J; junction bases unmatched: 1. The CDR3 contains 15 residues. CDR1 and CDR2 (germline): LGHNA, YSLEER. DNA for the CDR3: TGCGCCAGCAGCCAAGAAGACAGGGGCCAAGAGACCCAGTACTTC. Translation: CASSQEDRGQETQYF.

The rearrangement links TRBV5-1 to TRBJ2-7; tentatively, D is TRBD2 (7 bases). V was pared by 4 bases and J by 6 bases, with 20 bases between. The CDR3 sequence is 15 residues long. Germline V gene data show CDR1 as SGHRS and CDR2 as YFSETQ. CDR3 coding DNA: TGCGCCAGCAGCGCGGGGGTGGGGGCGCCGGGCGAGCAGTACTTC. Encoded protein: CASSAGVGAPGEQYF.

V and J are TRBV27 and TRBJ1-1, with D hard to call. CDR1 and CDR2 (germline): MNHEY, SMNVEV (reference sequence). V lost 5 bases and J lost 8, with 12 bases in between. The CDR3 extends over 12 amino acids. CDR3 DNA: TGTGCCAGCAGTCCGCGGGGTGGAGAAGCTTTCTTT. Protein product: CASSPRGGEAFF.

This sequence joins TRBV30 and TRBJ2-7, with a weak D call TRBD1 (6 bases). This CDR3 is 14 amino acids long. The germline CDR1 and CDR2 sequences are GTSNPN and SVGIG (reference sequence). V lost 0 bases to trimming and J lost 3 bases, with 12 bases between them. The CDR3, as DNA: TGTGCCTGGAGTGTAAACACAGGGATCTACGAGCAGTACTTC. Translated: CAWSVNTGIYEQYF.

The chain has TRBV7-9 and TRBJ1-4; D is undetermined. The CDR3 extends over 17 amino acids. Germline CDR1 and CDR2: SEHNR and FQNEAQ (reference sequence). V was clipped by 3 bases and J by 3 bases, with 17 bases between them. CDR3 nucleotide sequence: TGTGCCAGCAGCTTCCTACCGACGGACTACGCTAATGAAAAACTGTTTTTT. Translating it yields CASSFLPTDYANEKLFF.

The chain recombines TRBV4-1 with TRBJ1-1; unclear D gene. The germline V and J ends were trimmed by 4 bases and 6 bases, with 18 bases remaining between them. The CDR3 loop spans 15 amino acids. CDR1 is MGHRA and CDR2 is YSYEKL in the germline V gene. This CDR3 reads CASSPRTDTIPEAFF. For the CDR3, the DNA is TGCGCCAGCAGCCCGAGGACCGACACGATTCCTGAAGCTTTCTTT.

Concerning this clone itself: Other DNA sequences from this sample encode an identical CDR3 as well. J is TRBJ1-5 and V is TRBV27; no definite D call. Germline V gene data show CDR1 as MNHEY and CDR2 as SMNVEV (reference sequence). This CDR3 region has 14 residues. Deletions cut 3 bases from V and 2 bases from J, with 8 bases between. CDR3 amino acids: CASSFRGGNQPQHF. The CDR3 DNA follows: TGTGCCAGCAGTTTTCGTGGAGGCAATCAGCCCCAGCATTTT.

This clone was counted once. The chain is built from TRBV7-8 and TRBJ2-2; D tentatively fits TRBD1 or TRBD2 (5 bases each). In germline, CDR1 is SGHVS, CDR2 FQNEAQ. CDR3 length: 17 amino acids. V was cut by 4 bases and J by 1 base, with 16 bases left in between. CDR3 in DNA: TGTGCCAGCAGCTCCCTCTCGGGGCAGTTGAACACCGGGGAGCTGTTTTTT. Protein product: CASSSLSGQLNTGELFF. Supplemented by reference TRBV7-8 and TRBJ2-2, the full variable domain reads GAGVSQSPRYKVAKRGQDVALRCDPISGHVSLFWYQQALGQGPEFLTYFQNEAQLDKSGLPSDRFFAERPEGSVSTLKIQRTQQEDSAVYLCASSSLSGQLNTGELFFGEGSRLTVL.

This chain joins TRBV27 and TRBJ2-1, with TRBD2 matching over 7 bases. This CDR3 contains 14 residues. Germline CDR1 reads MNHEY; CDR2 reads SMNVEV (reference sequence). The J segment lost 8 bases and the V segment lost 2 bases, leaving 6 bases of the junction unmatched. CDR3 sequence reads: CASSLPGGFDEQFF. The CDR3 coding sequence is TGTGCCAGCAGTTTACCCGGGGGGTTCGATGAGCAGTTCTTC.

The CDR3 sequence: CASSEGTGNIYEQYF. The DNA for the CDR3 is TGTGCCAGCAGTGAAGGGACAGGGAATATCTACGAGCAGTACTTC. J is TRBJ2-7 and V is TRBV2; 8 nucleotides agree with TRBD1. Germline trimming cut 1 base from V and 3 bases from J; bases unmatched to any gene: 5. CDR3 length: 15 amino acids. CDR1 is SNHLY, CDR2 FYNNEI, per germline. Together with reference TRBV2 and TRBJ2-7, the CDR3 gives the full variable domain: EPEVTQTPSHQVTQMGQEVILRCVPISNHLYFYWYRQILGQKVEFLVSFYNNEISEKSEIFDDQFSVERPDGSNFTLKIRSTKLEDSAMYFCASSEGTGNIYEQYFGPGTRLTVT.

The chain is built from TRBV27 and TRBJ2-3; weak D call: TRBD1 (6 bases). This CDR3 has 13 amino acids. Trimming removed 5 bases from V and 6 bases from J, with 12 bases in between. Germline lookup yields CDR1 MNHEY and CDR2 SMNVEV (reference sequence). The CDR3 nucleotides are TGTGCCAGCAGTGCCAGGGGTTCGGATACGCAGTATTTT. Its translation is CASSARGSDTQYF.

The rearrangement joins TRBV9 to TRBJ2-1; 9 nucleotides match TRBD2. With 4 bases clipped from V and 10 bases from J, the junction kept 12 bases outside the gene matches. CDR1 and CDR2 from the germline V gene are SGDLS and YYNGEE. The CDR3 spans 15 residues. The CDR3 DNA sequence: TGTGCCAGCAGCACCTCCGGGACTAGCTCCTTCGAGCAGTTCTTC. Residues: CASSTSGTSSFEQFF.

V and J are TRBV29-1 and TRBJ2-6, with D hard to call. Germline loops: CDR1 SQVTM, CDR2 ANQGSEA. Between the trimmed V and J ends, which lost 3 bases and 5 bases, there was a span of 2 bases. The CDR3 loop spans 11 amino acids. The CDR3 region has the DNA TGCAGCGTTGACTGGGCCAACGTCCTGACTTTC. Translation: CSVDWANVLTF.

The genes are TRBV27 and TRBJ2-2; no firm D call. This CDR3 is 12 amino acids long. The germline V gene encodes CDR1 MNHEY and CDR2 SMNVEV (reference sequence). V was cut by 2 bases and J by 4 bases, with 2 bases left in between. CDR3 residues: CASSLSTGELFF. CDR3 in DNA: TGTGCCAGCAGTTTAAGCACCGGGGAGCTGTTTTTT.

The V and J genes are TRBV19 and TRBJ2-2; TRBD1 aligns across 8 bases. The V gene's germline CDR1 is LNHDA and CDR2 SQIVND (reference sequence). The CDR3 is 17 amino acids. With V trimmed by 7 bases and J by 0 bases, 10 bases remained unmatched. The chain's CDR3 is CASTPYAQGANTGELFF. The CDR3 DNA follows: TGTGCCAGTACCCCCTACGCACAGGGGGCGAACACCGGGGAGCTGTTTTTT.

V gene TRBV19 combines with J gene TRBJ2-7, with 9 bases lining up with TRBD1. Germline trimming cut 0 bases from V and 5 bases from J; bases unmatched to any gene: 2. Per germline, CDR1 LNHDA and CDR2 SQIVND (reference sequence). The CDR3 has 14 residues. This CDR3 reads CASSIDTGGNEQYF. As DNA, the CDR3 is TGTGCCAGTAGTATAGATACAGGGGGCAACGAGCAGTACTTC. Complete variable domain (other parts from reference TRBV19 and TRBJ2-7): DGGITQSPKYLFRKEGQNVTLSCEQNLNHDAMYWYRQDPGQGLRLIYYSQIVNDFQKGDIAEGYSVSREKKESFPLTVTSAQKNPTAFYLCASSIDTGGNEQYFGPGTRLTVT.

The rearrangement joins TRBV19 to TRBJ1-4, with a tentative D call TRBD1 (5 bases). CDR3 length: 11 amino acids. Germline V CDR1 and CDR2: LNHDA, SQIVND (reference sequence). With 4 bases removed from V and 12 bases from J, the gap between germline ends came to 9 bases. DNA for the CDR3: TGTGCCAGTAGTACAGGGTCTGAACTGTTTTTT. Its protein product is CASSTGSELFF.

The J gene is TRBJ2-1, the V gene TRBV5-8; 8 bases map to TRBD1. The CDR3 is 15 amino acids. V was clipped by 0 bases and J by 8 bases; unmatched bases: 7. Germline CDR1 SGHTS, CDR2 YDEGEE. CDR3 sequence (DNA): TGTGCCAGCAGCTTGGATACAGGGGGTAATTATGAGCAGTTCTTC. Translation: CASSLDTGGNYEQFF.

The chain joins TRBV19 to TRBJ2-7; maybe TRBD2 (5 bases). The CDR3 is made up of 14 amino acids. The germline V and J ends were trimmed by 1 base and 4 bases, with 11 bases remaining between them. Germline CDR1 LNHDA, CDR2 SQIVND (reference sequence). The CDR3 loop is CASSIGPEGYEQYF. Written as DNA, the CDR3 is TGTGCCAGTAGTATAGGCCCAGAGGGATACGAGCAGTACTTC.

The rearrangement links TRBV5-1 to TRBJ2-3; D gene uncertain. The CDR3 consists of 14 residues. The V and J ends lost 2 bases and 3 bases respectively, with 10 bases between them. Germline assignment: CDR1 SGHRS and CDR2 YFSETQ. The CDR3 DNA reads as TGCGCCAGCAGCTTAGGAATTGGTACAGATACGCAGTATTTT. It yields the protein CASSLGIGTDTQYF.

The V call is TRBV27, the J call TRBJ1-1; D is unclear. The CDR3 covers 13 residues. The germline CDR1 and CDR2 sequences are MNHEY and SMNVEV (reference sequence). The V gene lost 2 bases and the J gene lost 1 base, with 5 bases spanning the gap. The CDR3 here is CASSLGQNTEAFF. CDR3 coding DNA: TGTGCCAGCAGTTTAGGGCAGAACACTGAAGCTTTCTTT.

The J gene is TRBJ2-1, the V gene TRBV15; D remains ambiguous. CDR3 length: 10 residues. Trimming removed 3 bases at V and 7 bases at J, with 1 base between. Germline loops: CDR1 LNHNV, CDR2 YYDKDF (reference sequence). The CDR3, as DNA: TGTGCCACCAGCAGGAATGAGCAGTTCTTC. Its translation: CATSRNEQFF. The whole variable domain, remainder taken from reference TRBV15 and TRBJ2-1, is DAMVIQNPRYQVTQFGKPVTLSCSQTLNHNVMYWYQQKSSQAPKLLFHYYDKDFNNEADTPDNFQSRRPNTSFCFLDIRSPGLGDTAMYLCATSRNEQFFGPGTRLTVL.

This clone was detected once. The chain combines TRBV11-2 with TRBJ2-3; the D gene is possibly TRBD1 (7 bases). CDR1 SGHAT and CDR2 FQNNGV come from the germline V gene. The V gene lost 5 bases and the J gene lost 0 bases, with 12 bases spanning the gap. This CDR3 is built from 15 residues. The CDR3 DNA sequence: TGTGCCAGCAGCCAGACAGGGACTAGCACAGATACGCAGTATTTT. It is translated as CASSQTGTSTDTQYF.

The rearrangement links TRBV11-2 to TRBJ2-7, with 7 bases aligning to TRBD1. Trimming at V came to 5 bases and at J to 2 bases, leaving 6 bases not matched to a gene. The CDR3 is 14 amino acids. Germline CDR1 SGHAT, CDR2 FQNNGV. CDR3 sequence: CASSLPQGAYEQYF. CDR3 sequence (DNA): TGTGCCAGCAGCCTGCCGCAGGGGGCCTACGAGCAGTACTTC. The full variable domain, its missing parts supplied by reference TRBV11-2 and TRBJ2-7, is EAGVAQSPRYKIIEKRQSVAFWCNPISGHATLYWYQQILGQGPKLLIQFQNNGVVDDSQLPKDRFSAERLKGVDSTLKIQPAKLEDSAVYLCASSLPQGAYEQYFGPGTRLTVT.

The rearrangement links TRBV6-1 to TRBJ1-2; TRBD1 agrees at 9 bases. Trimming took 4 bases from V and 5 from J; bases not matched to a gene: 5. CDR1 and CDR2 from the germline V gene are MNHNS and SASEGT. The CDR3 runs 14 residues. The DNA for the CDR3 is TGTGCCAGCAGTGTGGCCGGGACAGGGTATGGCTACACCTTC. Its translation is CASSVAGTGYGYTF.

This chain connects TRBV27 to TRBJ2-1, with 9 bases aligning to TRBD1. Trimming at V came to 7 bases and at J to 9 bases, leaving 13 bases not matched to a gene. Germline CDR1 MNHEY, CDR2 SMNVEV (reference sequence). The CDR3 runs 15 residues. The CDR3 sequence: CASTSTRTGELEQFF. CDR3 sequence (DNA): TGTGCCAGCACCAGTACCAGGACAGGGGAACTTGAGCAGTTCTTC.

This chain joins TRBV27 and TRBJ1-5, with D perhaps TRBD1 (6 bases). Trimming stripped 0 bases from V and 4 bases from J, with 10 bases between. Germline V gene data show CDR1 as MNHEY and CDR2 as SMNVEV (reference sequence). The CDR3 contains 15 residues. The CDR3 region has the DNA TGTGCCAGCAGTTTATCGAATACAGGGAATCAGCCCCAGCATTTT. The encoded protein is CASSLSNTGNQPQHF.

The chain is built from TRBV5-6 and TRBJ2-1, with 13 nucleotides matching TRBD2. The V gene's germline CDR1 is SGHDT and CDR2 YYEEEE. This CDR3 comprises 17 residues. The junction had 8 bases not matched to a gene; V was cut back by 4 bases and J by 4 bases. CDR3 bases: TGTGCCAGCAGCCCGATGACTAGCGGGAGGCCATACAATGAGCAGTTCTTC. Translating gives CASSPMTSGRPYNEQFF.

The rearrangement joins TRBV6-1 to TRBJ1-5; 7 bases fit TRBD1. The CDR3 has 19 amino acids. Germline trimming cut 2 bases from V and 3 bases from J; bases unmatched to any gene: 16. Germline values: CDR1 MNHNS, CDR2 SASEGT. The chain's CDR3 is CASSETGASLIFTNQPQHF. Here the CDR3 DNA reads TGTGCCAGCAGTGAAACAGGGGCAAGCCTTATTTTTACCAATCAGCCCCAGCATTTT.

This clone was seen once. The chain couples TRBV5-1 to TRBJ1-2; D gene ambiguous. Germline CDR1 reads SGHRS; CDR2 reads YFSETQ. This CDR3 region has 12 residues. V was shortened by 1 base and J by 12 bases, with 13 bases between the two germline ends. The CDR3 spells CASSLNSEGNTF. CDR3 nucleotide sequence: TGCGCCAGCAGCTTGAACAGCGAAGGGAACACCTTC.